This record covers a single T cell receptor beta chain. The data were taken from a study of Graves' ophthalmopathy and Graves' hyperthyroidism. Amplification from RNA transcripts yielded the TCR beta CDR3 regions. First-round RT-PCR with HTBI primers preceded a second-round multiplex PCR. TCRdb used MiXCR to reprocess the multiplex PCR reads, holding one entry per CDR3 protein. The data contain 500,000 to 700,000 distinct CDR3 sequences, about a fifth of them singletons. CDR3 size: 16 residues. V was trimmed by 3 bases and J by 4 bases, leaving 18 bases between them. Germline CDR1 SGHAT, CDR2 FQNNGV. The receptor was isolated from a young woman with stable Graves' hyperthyroidism. Some clones in this sample may be carry-over from other donors' samples. The genes are TRBV11-2 and TRBJ1-2; TRBD1 is a possible D gene (6 bases). Specimen: peripheral blood. CDR3 protein: CASSFRQARFLYGYTF. As DNA, the CDR3 is TGTGCCAGCAGCTTCCGACAGGCCCGGTTTCTCTATGGCTACACCTTC.